The 6 T cell receptor beta chains listed next were all sequenced from one sample in a study of T cells in Graves' hyperthyroidism and ophthalmopathy. Authors of the study amplified TCR beta CDR3 regions from RNA transcripts. A first-round RT-PCR of the TCR CDR3 used the HTBI primer set. TCRdb redid the calling of the multiplex PCR reads with MiXCR, one entry per CDR3 protein. The sample lists about 300,000 distinct CDR3 sequences; roughly 19% were seen once. Sequenced material: blood. These TCRs come from a man aged 45-65 years with Graves' ophthalmopathy.

This clonotype was recorded at least ten times. This rearrangement joins TRBV6-5 to TRBJ2-5; the D is unclear. V gave up 0 bases and J gave up 3 bases, with 5 bases separating them. Germline CDR1 is MNHEY and CDR2 is SVGAGI. The CDR3 has 13 residues. Here the CDR3 reads CASSYSQKETQYF. CDR3 DNA: TGTGCCAGCAGTTACTCCCAGAAAGAGACCCAGTACTTC.

This clonotype was detected only a few times. The gene calls are TRBV29-1 and TRBJ2-1; 8 bases are a match to TRBD1. This CDR3 comprises 15 residues. Germline assignment: CDR1 SQVTM and CDR2 ANQGSEA. Germline trimming cut 7 bases from V and 6 bases from J; bases unmatched to any gene: 14. CDR3 residues: CSASPRQGFGNEQFF. Written as DNA, the CDR3 is TGCAGCGCTAGCCCTAGACAGGGGTTCGGCAATGAGCAGTTCTTC.

This clonotype was seen only a few times. The gene calls are TRBV28 and TRBJ2-7, with D perhaps given as TRBD1 or TRBD2 (5 bases each). This CDR3 is 15 amino acids long. Looked up from germline, CDR1 is MDHEN and CDR2 is SYDVKM. V was shortened by 3 bases and J by 2 bases, with 14 bases between the two germline ends. The CDR3 region is CASSFSAGTTYEQYF. The CDR3 DNA is TGTGCCAGCAGTTTCTCGGCAGGGACCACCTACGAGCAGTACTTC. Drawing the rest from reference TRBV28 and TRBJ2-7, the complete variable domain is DVKVTQSSRYLVKRTGEKVFLECVQDMDHENMFWYRQDPGLGLRLIYFSYDVKMKEKGDIPEGYSVSREKKERFSLILESASTNQTSMYLCASSFSAGTTYEQYFGPGTRLTVT.

This clonotype appeared many times. The CDR3 protein is CATRRGGSYNSPLHF. The CDR3 region has the DNA TGTGCCACCCGTAGGGGTGGCTCCTATAATTCACCCCTCCACTTT. The chain has TRBV15 and TRBJ1-6; a possible D gene is TRBD1 (5 bases). This CDR3 region has 15 residues. Trimming cost V 8 bases and J 0 bases, with 11 bases left between them. Germline lookup yields CDR1 LNHNV and CDR2 YYDKDF (reference sequence). Complete variable domain (other parts from reference TRBV15 and TRBJ1-6): DAMVIQNPRYQVTQFGKPVTLSCSQTLNHNVMYWYQQKSSQAPKLLFHYYDKDFNNEADTPDNFQSRRPNTSFCFLDIRSPGLGDTAMYLCATRRGGSYNSPLHFGNGTRLTVT.

The chain employs TRBV5-1 and TRBJ2-1, with D uncertain. The CDR3 length is 13 residues. Germline V lookup: CDR1 SGHRS, CDR2 YFSETQ. Trimming shortened V by 1 base and J by 7 bases, and 9 bases separated the two germline ends. Here the CDR3 reads CASSLTPTNEQFF. In DNA form, the CDR3 reads TGCGCCAGCAGCTTGACCCCCACTAATGAGCAGTTCTTC.

This clonotype was recorded many times. The V gene is TRBV11-2, the J gene TRBJ2-1; D gene uncertain. The V gene lost 5 bases and the J gene lost 4 bases, with 9 bases spanning the gap. CDR3 size: 13 residues. The germline V gene encodes CDR1 SGHAT and CDR2 FQNNGV. CDR3 nucleotides: TGTGCCAGCAGCCCCCCCCCGTACAATGAGCAGTTCTTC. This gives the protein CASSPPPYNEQFF. Using reference TRBV11-2 and TRBJ2-1 for the parts outside the CDR3, the full variable domain is EAGVAQSPRYKIIEKRQSVAFWCNPISGHATLYWYQQILGQGPKLLIQFQNNGVVDDSQLPKDRFSAERLKGVDSTLKIQPAKLEDSAVYLCASSPPPYNEQFFGPGTRLTVL.